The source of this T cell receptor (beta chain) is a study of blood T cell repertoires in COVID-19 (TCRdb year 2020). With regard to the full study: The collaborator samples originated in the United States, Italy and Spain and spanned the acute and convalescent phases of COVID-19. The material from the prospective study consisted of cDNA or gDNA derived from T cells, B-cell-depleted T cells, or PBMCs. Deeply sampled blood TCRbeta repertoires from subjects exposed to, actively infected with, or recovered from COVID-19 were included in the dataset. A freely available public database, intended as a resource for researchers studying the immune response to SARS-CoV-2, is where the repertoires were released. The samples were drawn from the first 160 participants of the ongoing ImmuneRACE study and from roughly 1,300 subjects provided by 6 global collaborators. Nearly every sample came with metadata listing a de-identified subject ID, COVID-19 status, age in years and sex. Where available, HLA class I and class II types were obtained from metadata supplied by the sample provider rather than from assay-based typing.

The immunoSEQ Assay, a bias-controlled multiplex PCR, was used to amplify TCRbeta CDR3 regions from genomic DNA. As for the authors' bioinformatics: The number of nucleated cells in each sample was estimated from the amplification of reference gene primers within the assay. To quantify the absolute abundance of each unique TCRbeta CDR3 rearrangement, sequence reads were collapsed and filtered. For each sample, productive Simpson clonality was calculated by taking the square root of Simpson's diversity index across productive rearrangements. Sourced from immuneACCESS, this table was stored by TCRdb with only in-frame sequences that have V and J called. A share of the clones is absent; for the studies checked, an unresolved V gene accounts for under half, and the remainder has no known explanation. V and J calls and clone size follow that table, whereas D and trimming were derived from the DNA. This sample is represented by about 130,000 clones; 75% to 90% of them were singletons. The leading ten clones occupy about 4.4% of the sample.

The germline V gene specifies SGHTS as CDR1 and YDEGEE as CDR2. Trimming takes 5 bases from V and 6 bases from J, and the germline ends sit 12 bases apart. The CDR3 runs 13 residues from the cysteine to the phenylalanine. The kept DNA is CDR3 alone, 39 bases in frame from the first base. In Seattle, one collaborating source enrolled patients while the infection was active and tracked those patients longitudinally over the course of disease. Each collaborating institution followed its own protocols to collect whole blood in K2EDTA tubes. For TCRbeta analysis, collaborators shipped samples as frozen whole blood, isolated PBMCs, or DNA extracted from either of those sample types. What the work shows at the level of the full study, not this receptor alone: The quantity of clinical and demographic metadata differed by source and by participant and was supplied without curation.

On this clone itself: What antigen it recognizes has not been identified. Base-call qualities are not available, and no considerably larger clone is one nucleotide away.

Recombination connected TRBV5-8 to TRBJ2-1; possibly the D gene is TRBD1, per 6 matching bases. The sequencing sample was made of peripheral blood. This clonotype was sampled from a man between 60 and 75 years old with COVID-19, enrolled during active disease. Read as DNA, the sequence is TGTGCCAGCAGGCTTACAGGGCTCAATGAGCAGTTCTTC. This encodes CASRLTGLNEQFF.